These 26 T cell receptor beta chains originate from one sample sequenced in a study of T-cell memory formation after mild COVID-19. TCRdb recomputed calls from the 5' RACE reads with MiXCR, one row per CDR3 protein. The data hold about 430,000 distinct CDR3 sequences, with 20% to 30% observed a single time. The sequencing sample was made of PBMCs or a T cell subset sorted from them (not recorded which). The receptor set was obtained from an adult woman who had mild COVID-19 (a few samples of this study predate the infection). Cell type and time point are not known.

The chain combines TRBV4-2 with TRBJ2-5; the match to TRBD2 covers 13 bases. Germline loops: CDR1 LGHNA, CDR2 YNFKEQ. V shed 2 bases and J 0 bases; nucleotides not matched to a gene: 3. CDR3 length: 17 residues. CDR3 sequence reads: CASSQLTSGGYQETQYF. As DNA, the CDR3 is TGTGCCAGCAGCCAACTGACTAGCGGGGGGTACCAAGAGACCCAGTACTTC.

This chain links TRBV2 with TRBJ2-2; weak D call: TRBD1 (6 bases). The CDR3 length is 15 residues. V lost 3 bases and J 5 bases, leaving 13 bases between the germline ends. Germline V lookup: CDR1 SNHLY, CDR2 FYNNEI. The chain's CDR3 is CASSDQGLRTGELFF. The DNA for the CDR3 is TGTGCCAGCAGTGACCAGGGGTTACGTACCGGGGAGCTGTTTTTT.

V is TRBV20-1 and J is TRBJ2-2; a possible D gene is TRBD2 (7 bases). Germline CDR1 DFQATT, CDR2 SNEGSKA (reference sequence). This CDR3 contains 16 residues. V lost 6 bases and J lost 0, with 17 bases in between. Here the CDR3 reads CSAPGGRGTNTGELFF. CDR3 nucleotide sequence: TGCAGTGCCCCCGGGGGGCGGGGGACGAACACCGGGGAGCTGTTTTTT.

The chain joins TRBV7-8 to TRBJ1-4, with D unresolved. Germline values: CDR1 SGHVS, CDR2 FQNEAQ. CDR3 length: 15 amino acids. V lost 4 bases and J lost 4, with 13 bases in between. CDR3 DNA: TGTGCCAGCAGCTCCATCGGGTCTGTTAATGAAAAACTGTTTTTT. It translates to CASSSIGSVNEKLFF.

The V gene is TRBV18, the J gene TRBJ1-5; 8 nucleotides line up with TRBD1. The CDR3 consists of 15 residues. The trim removed 6 bases at V and 1 base at J, leaving 5 bases unmatched. Germline lookup yields CDR1 KGHSH and CDR2 LQKENI. CDR3: CASSQGANSNQPQHF. DNA for the CDR3: TGTGCCAGCTCCCAGGGGGCAAACAGCAATCAGCCCCAGCATTTT.

CDR3 loop: CASSFGRGDLYEQYF. The CDR3, as DNA: TGTGCCAGCAGCTTCGGTCGGGGGGATCTTTACGAGCAGTACTTC. V usage is TRBV27 and J usage is TRBJ2-7; 7 bases fit TRBD2. The germline V gene encodes CDR1 MNHEY and CDR2 SMNVEV (reference sequence). This CDR3 region has 15 residues. V lost 6 bases and J lost 4; bases outside the gene matches: 12.

The rearrangement joins TRBV20-1 to TRBJ1-1; no clear D. V gave up 6 bases and J gave up 3 bases, with 14 bases separating them. Looked up from germline, CDR1 is DFQATT and CDR2 is SNEGSKA (reference sequence). The CDR3 covers 13 residues. CDR3 in amino acids: CSAKEETYTEAFF. The CDR3 bases are TGCAGTGCAAAAGAGGAGACATACACTGAAGCTTTCTTT.

For the CDR3, the DNA is TGTGCCAGCAGTGAGGAGGGGGGGGCAGGGCACACCCAGTACTTC. Amino acids: CASSEEGGAGHTQYF. The rearrangement joins TRBV2 to TRBJ2-5, with D maybe TRBD2 (7 bases). Between the trimmed V and J ends, which lost 3 bases and 8 bases, there was a span of 19 bases. The CDR3 loop spans 15 amino acids. CDR1 SNHLY and CDR2 FYNNEI come from the germline V gene.

The rearrangement uses TRBV11-2 and TRBJ2-1; 11 bases are a match to TRBD2. Germline assignment: CDR1 SGHAT and CDR2 FQNNGV. The CDR3 sequence is 16 residues long. Germline trimming cut 6 bases from V and 2 bases from J; bases unmatched to any gene: 6. The CDR3 DNA sequence: TGTGCCAGCAGTTCTGGACTAGCGGGCGCCTACAATGAGCAGTTCTTC. This encodes CASSSGLAGAYNEQFF.

The chain combines TRBV7-2 with TRBJ2-7; D possibly corresponds to TRBD2 (6 bases). CDR3 length: 12 residues. V shed 4 bases and J shed 5 bases, with 9 bases lying between them. Germline CDR1 is SGHTA and CDR2 is FQGNSA. CDR3 amino acids: CASSWGENEQYF. CDR3 DNA: TGTGCCAGCAGCTGGGGGGAAAACGAGCAGTACTTC.

The V gene is TRBV5-1, the J gene TRBJ2-5; the match to TRBD2 covers 14 bases. CDR3 length: 16 amino acids. Germline trimming cut 4 bases from V and 2 bases from J; bases unmatched to any gene: 4. CDR1 and CDR2 from the germline V gene are SGHRS and YFSETQ. The CDR3, as DNA: TGCGCCAGCAGCCGTGGGACTAGCGGGGGACAAGAGACCCAGTACTTC. This codes for CASSRGTSGGQETQYF.

The chain employs TRBV5-1 and TRBJ1-1; D is uncertain. There are 11 residues in the CDR3. V lost 4 bases, J lost 7 bases, and 8 bases lay in between. In germline, CDR1 is SGHRS, CDR2 YFSETQ. The CDR3, as DNA: TGCGCCAGCAGCCTGGGTCTTGAAGCTTTCTTT. Amino acid sequence: CASSLGLEAFF. The variable domain in full, completed from reference TRBV5-1 and TRBJ1-1, reads KAGVTQTPRYLIKTRGQQVTLSCSPISGHRSVSWYQQTPGQGLQFLFEYFSETQRNKGNFPGRFSGRQFSNSRSEMNVSTLELGDSALYLCASSLGLEAFFGQGTRLTVV.

The rearrangement joins TRBV20-1 to TRBJ2-7; 8 nucleotides match TRBD1. With V trimmed by 5 bases and J by 4 bases, 13 bases remained unmatched. Germline CDR1 DFQATT, CDR2 SNEGSKA (reference sequence). The CDR3 has 15 residues. CDR3 sequence (DNA): TGCAGTGCTCACCTCGGTCGGCAGGGGGCTTACGAGCAGTACTTC. As protein: CSAHLGRQGAYEQYF.

The chain recombines TRBV7-9 with TRBJ2-1, with no clear D. The CDR3 loop spans 17 amino acids. Germline loops: CDR1 SEHNR, CDR2 FQNEAQ (reference sequence). V was cut by 6 bases and J by 4 bases, with 22 bases left in between. In DNA, the CDR3 is TGTGCCAGCAGTTCCCCTGACTCTCCCCTTATTTACAATGAGCAGTTCTTC. It yields the protein CASSSPDSPLIYNEQFF.

V is TRBV6-1 and J is TRBJ1-4, with 7 nucleotides matching TRBD1. Per germline, CDR1 MNHNS and CDR2 SASEGT. J was trimmed by 8 bases and V by 6 bases; bases with no gene match: 6. The CDR3 runs 13 residues. CDR3 nucleotide sequence: TGTGCCAGCAGAGACAGGGAACGAGAAAAACTGTTTTTT. Translating it yields CASRDREREKLFF.

This clonotype was counted a few times. The gene calls are TRBV7-9 and TRBJ2-4, with D unclear. Per the germline V gene, CDR1 is SEHNR and CDR2 is FQNEAQ (reference sequence). The CDR3 consists of 14 residues. V was shortened by 5 bases and J by 0 bases, with 8 bases between the two germline ends. In DNA, the CDR3 is TGTGCCAGCAGCGCACGGTTAGCCAAAAACATTCAGTACTTC. This gives the protein CASSARLAKNIQYF.

V and J are TRBV20-1 and TRBJ1-2; D might be TRBD1 (5 bases). The CDR3 has 13 amino acids. Germline V gene lookup returns CDR1 DFQATT and CDR2 SNEGSKA (reference sequence). V was clipped by 5 bases and J by 6 bases, with 16 bases between them. The CDR3 protein is CSAWLIGDDGYTF. The CDR3 bases are TGCAGTGCTTGGCTTATTGGGGACGATGGCTACACCTTC.

The chain combines TRBV4-1 with TRBJ2-1, with D possibly TRBD2 on 6 matching bases. This CDR3 has 14 amino acids. Looked up from germline, CDR1 is MGHRA and CDR2 is YSYEKL. Trimming stripped 4 bases from V and 6 bases from J, with 13 bases between. The CDR3 loop is CASSPGLLGNEQFF. The DNA for the CDR3 is TGCGCCAGCAGCCCGGGACTCCTGGGCAATGAGCAGTTCTTC.

CDR3 loop: CASSPRRGSGNTIYF. The CDR3 DNA sequence: TGTGCCAGCAGCCCCCGGAGGGGATCTGGAAACACCATATATTTT. This rearrangement joins TRBV9 to TRBJ1-3, with a weak D call TRBD1 (5 bases). V shed 4 bases and J shed 1 base, with 12 bases lying between them. CDR1 is SGDLS, CDR2 YYNGEE, per germline. The CDR3 sequence is 15 residues long.

V is TRBV29-1 and J is TRBJ1-1; no reliable D call. CDR1 and CDR2 from the germline V gene are SQVTM and ANQGSEA. This CDR3 contains 15 residues. V was shortened by 6 bases and J by 5 bases, with 22 bases between the two germline ends. The CDR3, as DNA: TGCAGCGTACGCTTGGGGTCTCCCCCGGGAACTGAAGCTTTCTTT. It is translated as CSVRLGSPPGTEAFF.

This clonotype was seen more than once but under ten times. The CDR3 is CATSRASGTVGRGYTF. The CDR3 DNA sequence: TGTGCCACCAGCAGAGCCAGCGGGACGGTTGGCCGTGGCTACACCTTC. This chain joins TRBV15 and TRBJ1-2; a weak D match, TRBD1 (5 bases). The V gene's germline CDR1 is LNHNV and CDR2 YYDKDF (reference sequence). Trimming took 1 base from V and 7 from J, leaving 19 bases between them. The length of the CDR3 is 16 residues. Full variable domain (missing parts from reference TRBV15 and TRBJ1-2): DAMVIQNPRYQVTQFGKPVTLSCSQTLNHNVMYWYQQKSSQAPKLLFHYYDKDFNNEADTPDNFQSRRPNTSFCFLDIRSPGLGDTAMYLCATSRASGTVGRGYTFGSGTRLTVV.

The rearrangement joins TRBV5-1 to TRBJ1-1, with TRBD1 matching 8 bases. Trimming cost V 4 bases and J 1 base; bases outside gene matches: 9. Germline CDR1 and CDR2: SGHRS and YFSETQ. The CDR3 extends over 16 amino acids. Here the CDR3 DNA reads TGCGCCAGCAGCACCGGACAGGGCGGGGGGAACACTGAAGCTTTCTTT. Protein sequence: CASSTGQGGGNTEAFF.

The chain is built from TRBV29-1 and TRBJ2-3; D assignment may be TRBD1 or TRBD2 (6 bases each). V gave up 3 bases and J gave up 5 bases, with 12 bases separating them. The CDR3 contains 13 residues. Germline assignment: CDR1 SQVTM and CDR2 ANQGSEA. The CDR3 region has the DNA TGCAGCGTTGAGGAGGGGGGCAGAGATACGCAGTATTTT. Translating gives CSVEEGGRDTQYF.

The chain has TRBV2 and TRBJ2-4; 7 bases are shared with TRBD1. This CDR3 is 15 amino acids long. V shed 3 bases, J shed 7 bases, and the junction held 9 bases outside the gene matches. Per the germline V gene, CDR1 is SNHLY and CDR2 is FYNNEI. The DNA of the CDR3 is TGTGCCAGCAGTGATGATGTCGACAGGGCGAACATTCAGTACTTC. Residues: CASSDDVDRANIQYF.

V is TRBV20-1 and J is TRBJ1-2; possibly TRBD1 for D (5 bases). The CDR3 extends over 12 amino acids. V dropped 6 bases and J dropped 2 bases, with 10 bases sitting between them. Germline values: CDR1 DFQATT, CDR2 SNEGSKA (reference sequence). Written as DNA, the CDR3 is TGCAGTGCAAGACAGAGAAACTATGGCTACACCTTC. Amino acid sequence: CSARQRNYGYTF.

The J gene is TRBJ2-1, the V gene TRBV30; possible D gene TRBD1, 6 bases. The germline CDR1 and CDR2 sequences are GTSNPN and SVGIG (reference sequence). Between the trimmed V and J ends, which lost 3 bases and 3 bases, there was a span of 9 bases. The CDR3 is 13 amino acids. The CDR3 is CAWRETGYNEQFF. The CDR3 coding sequence is TGTGCCTGGAGAGAGACAGGCTACAATGAGCAGTTCTTC.